This entry lists 14 T cell receptor beta chains sequenced from one sample in a study of shared clonotypes between healthy human individuals. Assay: immunoSEQ multiplex PCR; the TCRdb copy retains only in-frame clones and omits some. The profile shows approximately 640,000 clones, roughly 88% of them singletons. Specimen: memory CD8+ T cells from PBMCs. Stated subset: CD45RO+ cells pooled with CCR7-negative TemRA cells. These receptor sequences come from a man in his late teens or twenties in good health. Some clones in this sample may be carry-over from other donors' samples.

The chain uses TRBV7-9 and TRBJ1-2, with D perhaps matching TRBD1 (5 bases). V lost 8 bases and J 7 bases, leaving 14 bases between the germline ends. There are 12 residues in the CDR3. Germline V CDR1 and CDR2: SEHNR, FQNEAQ (reference sequence). CDR3 sequence reads: CASGRVDVGYTF. DNA for the CDR3: TGTGCCAGCGGCAGGGTGGATGTTGGCTACACCTTC.

The DNA for the CDR3 is TGTGCCAGCAGCCCGGAAGTGGGCGCCAAGAGGTATGAGCAGTTCTTC. The encoded protein is CASSPEVGAKRYEQFF. This rearrangement joins TRBV9 to TRBJ2-1; D unresolved. V lost 4 bases and J 8 bases, leaving 22 bases between the germline ends. Germline CDR1 SGDLS, CDR2 YYNGEE. CDR3 length equals 16 residues.

The rearrangement joins TRBV27 to TRBJ2-7, with 9 bases matching TRBD1. With V trimmed by 6 bases and J by 3 bases, 15 bases remained unmatched. CDR3 length equals 17 residues. Germline V gene sequence: CDR1 MNHEY, CDR2 SMNVEV (reference sequence). The CDR3 DNA sequence: TGTGCCAGCAGGACTATAGAGACCGGGACAGGGTTCTACGAGCAGTACTTC. This codes for CASRTIETGTGFYEQYF.

V is TRBV9 and J is TRBJ2-2; no firm D call. CDR3 size: 15 residues. Trimming pared 0 bases from V and 2 bases from J, leaving 8 bases between. Looked up from germline, CDR1 is SGDLS and CDR2 is YYNGEE. The DNA for the CDR3 is TGTGCCAGCAGCGTAGAGGGTGTTAACACCGGGGAGCTGTTTTTT. Translating it yields CASSVEGVNTGELFF.

The chain is built from TRBV2 and TRBJ1-3, with D unclear. V was shortened by 3 bases and J by 0 bases, with 9 bases between the two germline ends. This CDR3 contains 15 residues. Per the germline V gene, CDR1 is SNHLY and CDR2 is FYNNEI. The CDR3 region is CASSEAGISGNTIYF. The CDR3 DNA reads TGTGCCAGCAGTGAGGCAGGAATCTCTGGAAACACCATATATTTT. The complete variable domain, with remaining parts taken from reference TRBV2 and TRBJ1-3, reads EPEVTQTPSHQVTQMGQEVILRCVPISNHLYFYWYRQILGQKVEFLVSFYNNEISEKSEIFDDQFSVERPDGSNFTLKIRSTKLEDSAMYFCASSEAGISGNTIYFGEGSWLTVV.

The chain links TRBV7-9 to TRBJ1-3, with no clear D. The CDR3 extends over 17 amino acids. The germline CDR1 and CDR2 sequences are SEHNR and FQNEAQ (reference sequence). V was shortened by 5 bases and J by 1 base, with 18 bases between the two germline ends. CDR3 loop: CASSPLTSAGSGNTIYF. The CDR3, as DNA: TGTGCCAGCAGCCCCCTAACCTCGGCGGGTTCTGGAAACACCATATATTTT.

The V and J genes are TRBV14 and TRBJ2-7, with no clear D. V was trimmed by 1 base and J by 0 bases, leaving 7 bases between them. The CDR3 has 14 residues. Germline V CDR1 and CDR2: SGHDN, FVKESK. The CDR3 sequence is CASSQAESSYEQYF. The CDR3 DNA follows: TGTGCCAGCAGCCAAGCTGAAAGCTCCTACGAGCAGTACTTC.

This chain joins TRBV19 and TRBJ2-3, with 10 bases that match TRBD1. The V and J ends lost 3 bases and 4 bases, in that order; junction bases with no gene match: 7. Germline-derived CDR1 and CDR2 are LNHDA and SQIVND (reference sequence). The CDR3 sequence is 16 residues long. CDR3 in amino acids: CASSIVPGQGPDTQYF. The CDR3 DNA is TGTGCCAGTAGTATCGTACCGGGACAGGGGCCAGATACGCAGTATTTT.

This chain joins TRBV7-8 and TRBJ1-1; the D gene is possibly TRBD1 (5 bases). This CDR3 contains 14 residues. V shed 5 bases and J shed 1 base, with 11 bases lying between them. From germline, CDR1 is SGHVS and CDR2 FQNEAQ. CDR3 residues: CASSPGPPNTEAFF. CDR3 sequence (DNA): TGTGCCAGCAGCCCGGGACCGCCGAACACTGAAGCTTTCTTT.

The chain is built from TRBV27 and TRBJ2-7, with D hard to call. The V and J ends lost 8 bases and 5 bases respectively, with 10 bases between them. Germline-derived CDR1 and CDR2 are MNHEY and SMNVEV (reference sequence). The CDR3 totals 11 residues. CDR3 in DNA: TGTGCCAGCGCTTGGCGGCACGAGCAGTACTTC. Amino acid sequence: CASAWRHEQYF.

The rearrangement uses TRBV10-3 and TRBJ1-4; unclear D gene. Per the germline V gene, CDR1 is ENHRY and CDR2 is SYGVKD. V gave up 11 bases and J gave up 7 bases, with 17 bases separating them. There are 13 residues in the CDR3. CDR3: CASRRVDGEKLFF. The CDR3 coding sequence is TGTGCCTCTCGACGAGTTGATGGTGAAAAACTGTTTTTT.

The J gene is TRBJ1-2, the V gene TRBV6-6; weak D call: TRBD1 (5 bases). V gave up 5 bases and J gave up 3 bases, with 19 bases separating them. Germline CDR1 reads MNHNY; CDR2 reads SVGAGI (reference sequence). CDR3 size: 16 residues. The CDR3 nucleotides read TGTGCCAGCAGTGCCAAGCAGGGATTTGCTTACTATGGCTACACCTTC. Residues: CASSAKQGFAYYGYTF.

V gene TRBV5-3 combines with J gene TRBJ2-5; D unclear. TRBV5-3 belongs to the ORF category, with a function that is uncertain. Trimming cost V 0 bases and J 2 bases, with 5 bases left between them. This CDR3 comprises 13 residues. The CDR3 loop is CARSLARQETQYF. CDR3 nucleotide sequence: TGTGCCAGAAGCTTGGCCAGGCAAGAGACCCAGTACTTC.

The CDR3 loop reads CASSAWTGSEETQYF. The CDR3 DNA reads TGTGCCAGCAGTGCCTGGACAGGGAGTGAAGAGACCCAGTACTTC. The V call is TRBV2, the J call TRBJ2-5; 8 bases match TRBD1. V shed 4 bases and J 3 bases; nucleotides not matched to a gene: 7. CDR3 length: 15 amino acids. Germline V lookup: CDR1 SNHLY, CDR2 FYNNEI.